Given below is one T cell receptor (beta chain) in context. What it binds is unknown. This record belongs to a study of T cell repertoires in cytomegalovirus infection. Study overall: The authors relied on CMV epitopes, both recently identified HLA-C-restricted and well-studied HLA-B-restricted. Shared public TCR beta signatures pointed to both CMV infection and a matching HLA type.

Study-level results: Clonotypes of TCR beta that were HLA-C-restricted and CMV-specific dominated the ex vivo response.

The CDR3 consists of 14 residues. CDR1 SGHAT and CDR2 FQNNGV come from the germline V gene. J was trimmed by 0 bases and V by 8 bases; bases with no gene match: 1. One entry per CDR3 protein results from TCRdb running MiXCR on the reads. The repertoire holds about 160,000 distinct CDR3 sequences, with about a fifth as singletons. This chain uses TRBV11-2 with TRBJ2-2, with TRBD1 matching over 9 bases. The sample in question was CD8+ T cells from cultured PBMCs, obtained from culture after CMV antigen stimulation. The origin of this receptor is a human donor in good health (CMV status not recorded). Some clones in this sample may be carry-over from other donors' samples. The CDR3 spells CASRQGANTGELFF. CDR3 coding DNA: TGTGCCAGCCGACAGGGGGCGAACACCGGGGAGCTGTTTTTT.